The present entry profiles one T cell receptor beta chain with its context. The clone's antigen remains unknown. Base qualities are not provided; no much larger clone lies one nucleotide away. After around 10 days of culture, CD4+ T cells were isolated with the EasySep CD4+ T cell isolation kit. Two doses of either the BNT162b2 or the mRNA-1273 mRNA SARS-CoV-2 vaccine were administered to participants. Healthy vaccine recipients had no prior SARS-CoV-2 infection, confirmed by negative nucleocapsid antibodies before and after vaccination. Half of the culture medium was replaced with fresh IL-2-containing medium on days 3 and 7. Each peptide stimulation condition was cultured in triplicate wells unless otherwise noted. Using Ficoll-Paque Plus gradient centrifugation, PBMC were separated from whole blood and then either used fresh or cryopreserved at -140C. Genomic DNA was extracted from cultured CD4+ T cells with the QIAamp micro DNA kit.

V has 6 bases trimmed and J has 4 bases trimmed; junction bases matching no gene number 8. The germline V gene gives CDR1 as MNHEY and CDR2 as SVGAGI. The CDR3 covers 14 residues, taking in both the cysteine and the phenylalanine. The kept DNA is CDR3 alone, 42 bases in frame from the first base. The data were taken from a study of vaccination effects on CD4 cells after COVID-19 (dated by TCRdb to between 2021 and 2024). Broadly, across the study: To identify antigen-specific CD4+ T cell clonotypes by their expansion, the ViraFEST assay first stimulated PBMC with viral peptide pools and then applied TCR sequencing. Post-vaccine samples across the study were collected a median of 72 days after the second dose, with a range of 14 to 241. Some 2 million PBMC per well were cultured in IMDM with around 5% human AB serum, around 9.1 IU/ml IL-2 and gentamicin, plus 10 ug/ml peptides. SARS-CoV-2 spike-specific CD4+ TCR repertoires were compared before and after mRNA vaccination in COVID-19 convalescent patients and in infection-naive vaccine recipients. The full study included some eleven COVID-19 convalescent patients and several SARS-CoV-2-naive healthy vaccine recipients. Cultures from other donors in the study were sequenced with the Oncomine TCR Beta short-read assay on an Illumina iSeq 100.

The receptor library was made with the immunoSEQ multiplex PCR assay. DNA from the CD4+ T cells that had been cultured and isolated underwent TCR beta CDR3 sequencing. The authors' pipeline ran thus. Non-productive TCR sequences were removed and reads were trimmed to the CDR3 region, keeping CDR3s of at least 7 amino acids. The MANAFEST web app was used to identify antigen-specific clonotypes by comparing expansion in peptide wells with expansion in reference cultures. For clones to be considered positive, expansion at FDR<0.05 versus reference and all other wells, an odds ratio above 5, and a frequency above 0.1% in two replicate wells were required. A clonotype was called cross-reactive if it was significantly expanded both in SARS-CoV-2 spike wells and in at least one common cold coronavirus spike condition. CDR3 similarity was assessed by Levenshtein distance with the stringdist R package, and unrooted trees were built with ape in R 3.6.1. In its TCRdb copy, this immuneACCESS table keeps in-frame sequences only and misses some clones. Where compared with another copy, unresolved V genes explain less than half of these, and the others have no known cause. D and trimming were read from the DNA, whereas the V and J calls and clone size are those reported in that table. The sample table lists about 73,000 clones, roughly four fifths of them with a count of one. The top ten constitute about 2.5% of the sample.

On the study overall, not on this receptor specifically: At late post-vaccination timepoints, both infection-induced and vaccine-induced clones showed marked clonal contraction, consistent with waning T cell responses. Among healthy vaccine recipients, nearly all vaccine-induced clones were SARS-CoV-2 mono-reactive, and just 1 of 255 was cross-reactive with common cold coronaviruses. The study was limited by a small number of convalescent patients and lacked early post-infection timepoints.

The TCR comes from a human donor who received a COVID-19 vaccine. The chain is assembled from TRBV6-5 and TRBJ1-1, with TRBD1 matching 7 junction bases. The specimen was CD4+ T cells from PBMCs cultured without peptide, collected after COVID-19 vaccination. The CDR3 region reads CASSRSGTATEAFF. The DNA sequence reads TGTGCCAGCAGCCGCTCTGGGACAGCCACTGAAGCTTTCTTT.